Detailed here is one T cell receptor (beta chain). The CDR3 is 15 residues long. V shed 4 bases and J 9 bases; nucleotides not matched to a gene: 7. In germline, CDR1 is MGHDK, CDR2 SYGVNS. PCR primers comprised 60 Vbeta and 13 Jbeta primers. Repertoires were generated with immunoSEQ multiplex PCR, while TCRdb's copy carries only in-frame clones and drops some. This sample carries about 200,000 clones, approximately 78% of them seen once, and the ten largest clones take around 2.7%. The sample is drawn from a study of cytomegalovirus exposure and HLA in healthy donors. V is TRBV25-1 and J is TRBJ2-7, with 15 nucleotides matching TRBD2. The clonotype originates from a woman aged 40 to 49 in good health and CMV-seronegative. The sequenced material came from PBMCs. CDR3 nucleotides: TGTGCCAGCAGTGGGGGACTAGCGGGAGGTGAAGGGCAGTACTTC. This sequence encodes CASSGGLAGGEGQYF.